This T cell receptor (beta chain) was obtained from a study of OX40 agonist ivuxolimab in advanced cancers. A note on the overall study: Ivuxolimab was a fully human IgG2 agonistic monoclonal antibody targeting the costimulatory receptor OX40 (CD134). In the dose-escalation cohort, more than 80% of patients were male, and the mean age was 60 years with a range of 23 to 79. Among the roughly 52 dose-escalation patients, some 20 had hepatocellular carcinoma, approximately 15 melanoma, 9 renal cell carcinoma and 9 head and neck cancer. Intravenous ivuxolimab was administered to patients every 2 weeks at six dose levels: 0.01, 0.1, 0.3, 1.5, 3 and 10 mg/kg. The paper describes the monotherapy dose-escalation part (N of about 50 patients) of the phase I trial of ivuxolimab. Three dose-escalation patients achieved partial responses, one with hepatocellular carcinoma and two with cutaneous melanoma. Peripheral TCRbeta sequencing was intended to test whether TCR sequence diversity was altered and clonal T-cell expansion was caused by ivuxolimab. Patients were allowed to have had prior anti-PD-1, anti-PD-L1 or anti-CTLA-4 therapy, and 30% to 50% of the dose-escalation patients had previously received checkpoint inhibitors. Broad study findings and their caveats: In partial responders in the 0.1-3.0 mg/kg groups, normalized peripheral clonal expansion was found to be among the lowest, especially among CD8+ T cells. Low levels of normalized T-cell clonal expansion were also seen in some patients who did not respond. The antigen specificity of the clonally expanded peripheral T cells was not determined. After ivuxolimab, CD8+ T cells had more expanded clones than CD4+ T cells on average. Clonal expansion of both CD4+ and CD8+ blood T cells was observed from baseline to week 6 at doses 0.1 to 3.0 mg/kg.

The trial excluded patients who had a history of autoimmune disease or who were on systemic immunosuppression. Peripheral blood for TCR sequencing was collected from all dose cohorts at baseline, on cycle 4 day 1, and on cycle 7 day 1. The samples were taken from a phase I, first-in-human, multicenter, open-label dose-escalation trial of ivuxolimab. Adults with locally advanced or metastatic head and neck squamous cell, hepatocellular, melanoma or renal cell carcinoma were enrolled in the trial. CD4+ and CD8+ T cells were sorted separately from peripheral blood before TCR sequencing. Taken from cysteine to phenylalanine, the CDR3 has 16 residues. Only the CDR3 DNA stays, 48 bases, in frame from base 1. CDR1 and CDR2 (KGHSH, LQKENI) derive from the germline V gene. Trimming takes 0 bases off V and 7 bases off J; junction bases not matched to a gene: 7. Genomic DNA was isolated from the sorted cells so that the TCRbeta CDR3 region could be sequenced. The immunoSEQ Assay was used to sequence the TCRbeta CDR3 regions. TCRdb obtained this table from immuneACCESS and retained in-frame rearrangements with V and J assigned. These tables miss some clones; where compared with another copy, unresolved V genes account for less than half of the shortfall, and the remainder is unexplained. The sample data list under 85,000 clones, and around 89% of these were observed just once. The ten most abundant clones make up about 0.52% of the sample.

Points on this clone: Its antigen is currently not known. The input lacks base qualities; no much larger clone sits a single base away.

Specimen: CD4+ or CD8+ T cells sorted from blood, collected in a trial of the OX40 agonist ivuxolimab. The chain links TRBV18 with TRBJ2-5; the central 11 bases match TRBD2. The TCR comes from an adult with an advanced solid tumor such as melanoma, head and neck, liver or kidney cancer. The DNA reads TGTGCCAGCTCACCACCGACTAGCGGGGATTGGGGGACCCAGTACTTC. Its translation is CASSPPTSGDWGTQYF.